This TCR beta chain was found in a study of cytomegalovirus exposure and HLA in healthy donors. Looking at the study overall: Out of approximately 170 million T cells, an earlier analysis found about 100 million unique TCR beta sequences in total.

Points on this clone: Its target is unknown.

The PCR made use of 60 Vbeta and 13 Jbeta primers. Here immunoSEQ multiplex PCR was the method, and the copy in TCRdb shows in-frame clones only, minus some. Here the sample spans some 240,000 clones, about 90% being singletons. Overall study results and limits: In vitro, three CMV-associated chains proved specific for CMV antigens. An observed cluster of highly shared sequence variants was recorded as a likely sequencing artifact.

As for the donors, each was a healthy bone marrow donor. The CDR3 contains 14 residues. Germline CDR1 SQVTM, CDR2 ANQGSEA. V gave up 7 bases and J gave up 5 bases, with 18 bases separating them. This TCR derives from a girl aged 2-10 years in good health and CMV-seronegative. This chain connects TRBV29-1 to TRBJ2-1; the D is unclear. The sequenced sample consisted of PBMCs. The CDR3 sequence is CSATLIVRHNEQFF. Here the CDR3 DNA reads TGCAGCGCGACTCTTATTGTGCGTCACAATGAGCAGTTCTTC.